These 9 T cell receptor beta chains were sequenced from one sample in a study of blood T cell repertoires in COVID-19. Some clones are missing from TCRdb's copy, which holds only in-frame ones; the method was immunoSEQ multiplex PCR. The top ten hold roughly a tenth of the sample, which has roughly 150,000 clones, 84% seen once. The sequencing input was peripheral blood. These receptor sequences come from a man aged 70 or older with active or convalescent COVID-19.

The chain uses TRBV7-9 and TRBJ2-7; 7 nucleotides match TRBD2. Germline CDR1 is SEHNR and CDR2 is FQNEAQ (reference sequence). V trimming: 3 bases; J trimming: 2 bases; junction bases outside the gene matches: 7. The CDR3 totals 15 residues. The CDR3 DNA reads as TGTGCCAGCAGCTTCCGCAGCGGGGCAACCTACGAGCAGTACTTC. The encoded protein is CASSFRSGATYEQYF.

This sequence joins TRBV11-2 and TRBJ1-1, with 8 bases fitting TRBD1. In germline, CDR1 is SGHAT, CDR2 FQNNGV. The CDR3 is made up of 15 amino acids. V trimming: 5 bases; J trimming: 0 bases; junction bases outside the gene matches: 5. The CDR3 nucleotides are TGTGCCAGCAGCCCGACAGGGGCATTGAACACTGAAGCTTTCTTT. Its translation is CASSPTGALNTEAFF. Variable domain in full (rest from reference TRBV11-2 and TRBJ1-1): EAGVAQSPRYKIIEKRQSVAFWCNPISGHATLYWYQQILGQGPKLLIQFQNNGVVDDSQLPKDRFSAERLKGVDSTLKIQPAKLEDSAVYLCASSPTGALNTEAFFGQGTRLTVV.

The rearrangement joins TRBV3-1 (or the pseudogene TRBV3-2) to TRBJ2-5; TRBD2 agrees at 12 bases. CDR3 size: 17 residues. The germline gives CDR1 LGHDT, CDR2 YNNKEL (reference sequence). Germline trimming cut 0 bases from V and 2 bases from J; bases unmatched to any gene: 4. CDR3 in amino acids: CASSQEGLAGGQETQYF. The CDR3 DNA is TGTGCCAGCAGCCAAGAGGGGCTAGCGGGAGGGCAAGAGACCCAGTACTTC.

The CDR3 nucleotides read TGTGCCAGCAGCCCACCAGCGCGCACGGCAGGGGATATCCACGAGCAGTACTTC. Encoded protein: CASSPPARTAGDIHEQYF. V and J are TRBV6-2 or TRBV6-3 and TRBJ2-7, with TRBD1 as a possible D gene (6 bases). The CDR3 length is 18 residues. From germline, CDR1 is MNHEY and CDR2 SVGEGT. Deletions cut 6 bases from V and 5 bases from J, with 29 bases between.

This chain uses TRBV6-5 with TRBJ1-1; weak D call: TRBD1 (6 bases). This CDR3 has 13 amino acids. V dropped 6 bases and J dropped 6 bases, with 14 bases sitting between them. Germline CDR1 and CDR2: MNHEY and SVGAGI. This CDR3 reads CASRSEGGAEAFF. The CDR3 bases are TGTGCCAGCAGAAGCGAGGGGGGGGCTGAAGCTTTCTTT.

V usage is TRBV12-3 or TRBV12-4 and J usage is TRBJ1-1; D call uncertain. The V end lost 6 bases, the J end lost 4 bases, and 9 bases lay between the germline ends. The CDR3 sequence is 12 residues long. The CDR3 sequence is CASSYYSTEAFF. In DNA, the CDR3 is TGTGCCAGCAGCTATTACAGCACTGAAGCTTTCTTT.

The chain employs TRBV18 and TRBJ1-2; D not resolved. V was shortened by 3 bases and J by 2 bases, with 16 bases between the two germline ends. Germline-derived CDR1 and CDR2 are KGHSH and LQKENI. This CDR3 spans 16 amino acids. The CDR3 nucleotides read TGTGCCAGCTCACCTGGGTCGGCAGGTTGGAACTATGGCTACACCTTC. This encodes CASSPGSAGWNYGYTF.

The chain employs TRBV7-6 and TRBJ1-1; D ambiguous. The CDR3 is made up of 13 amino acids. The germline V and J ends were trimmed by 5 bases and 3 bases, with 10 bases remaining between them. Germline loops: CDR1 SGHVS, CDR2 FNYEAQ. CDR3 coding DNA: TGTGCCAGCAGCCCCCAGGTTTACACTGAAGCTTTCTTT. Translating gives CASSPQVYTEAFF. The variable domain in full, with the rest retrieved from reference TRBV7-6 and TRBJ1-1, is GAGVSQSPRYKVTKRGQDVALRCDPISGHVSLYWYRQALGQGPEFLTYFNYEAQQDKSGLPNDRFSAERPEGSISTLTIQRTEQRDSAMYRCASSPQVYTEAFFGQGTRLTVV.

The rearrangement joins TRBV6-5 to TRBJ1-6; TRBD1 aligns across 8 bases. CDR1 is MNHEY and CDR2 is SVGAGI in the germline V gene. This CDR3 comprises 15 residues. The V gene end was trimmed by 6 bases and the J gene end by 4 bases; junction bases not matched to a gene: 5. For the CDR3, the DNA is TGTGCCAGCAGAACAGGGGGGAGGTATAATTCACCCCTCCACTTT. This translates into CASRTGGRYNSPLHF.